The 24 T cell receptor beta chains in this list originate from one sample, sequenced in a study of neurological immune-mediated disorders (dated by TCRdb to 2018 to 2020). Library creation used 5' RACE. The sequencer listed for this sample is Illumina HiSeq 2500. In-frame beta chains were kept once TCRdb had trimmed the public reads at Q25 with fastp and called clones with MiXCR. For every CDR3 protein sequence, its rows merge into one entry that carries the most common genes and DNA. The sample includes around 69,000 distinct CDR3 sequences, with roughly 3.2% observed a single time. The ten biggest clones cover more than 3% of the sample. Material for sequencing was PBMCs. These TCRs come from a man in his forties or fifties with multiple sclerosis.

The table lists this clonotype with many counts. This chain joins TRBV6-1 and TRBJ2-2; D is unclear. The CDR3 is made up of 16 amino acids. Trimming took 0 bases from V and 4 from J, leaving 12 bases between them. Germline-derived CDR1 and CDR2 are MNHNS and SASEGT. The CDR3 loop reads CASSEAVGLGTGELFF. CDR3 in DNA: TGTGCCAGCAGTGAAGCTGTCGGGTTAGGCACCGGGGAGCTGTTTTTT.

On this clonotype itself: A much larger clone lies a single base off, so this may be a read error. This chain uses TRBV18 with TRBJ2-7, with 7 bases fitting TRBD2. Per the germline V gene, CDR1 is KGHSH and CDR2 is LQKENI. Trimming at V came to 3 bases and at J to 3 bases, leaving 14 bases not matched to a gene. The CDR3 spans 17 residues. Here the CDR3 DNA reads TGTGCCAGCTCACCCTCATGGGACCAAAGCGGGGACTACGAGCAGTACTTC. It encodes CASSPSWDQSGDYEQYF.

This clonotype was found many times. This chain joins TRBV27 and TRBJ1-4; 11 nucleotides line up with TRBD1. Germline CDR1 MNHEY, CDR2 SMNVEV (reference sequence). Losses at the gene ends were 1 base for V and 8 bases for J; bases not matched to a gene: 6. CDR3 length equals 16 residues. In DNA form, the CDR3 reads TGTGCCAGCAGTTTATTGGGACAGGGGGTTTTAGAAAAACTGTTTTTT. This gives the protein CASSLLGQGVLEKLFF. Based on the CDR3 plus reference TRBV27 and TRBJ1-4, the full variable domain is EAQVTQNPRYLITVTGKKLTVTCSQNMNHEYMSWYRQDPGLGLRQIYYSMNVEVTDKGDVPEGYKVSRKEKRNFPLILESPSPNQTSLYFCASSLLGQGVLEKLFFGSGTQLSVL.

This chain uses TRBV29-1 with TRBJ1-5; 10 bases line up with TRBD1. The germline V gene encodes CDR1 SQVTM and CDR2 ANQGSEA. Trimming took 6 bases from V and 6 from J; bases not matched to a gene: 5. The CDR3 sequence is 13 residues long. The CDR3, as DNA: TGCAGCGTATCATGGGACAGGGGTCAGCCCCAGCATTTT. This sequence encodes CSVSWDRGQPQHF.

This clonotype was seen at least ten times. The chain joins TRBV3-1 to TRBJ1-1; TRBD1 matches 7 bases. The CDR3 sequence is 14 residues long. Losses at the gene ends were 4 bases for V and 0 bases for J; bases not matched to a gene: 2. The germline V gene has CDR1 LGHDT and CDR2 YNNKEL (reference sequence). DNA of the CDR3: TGTGCCAGCAGCCCTGGGACAGTGAACACTGAAGCTTTCTTT. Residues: CASSPGTVNTEAFF. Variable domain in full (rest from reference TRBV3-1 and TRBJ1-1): DTAVSQTPKYLVTQMGNDKSIKCEQNLGHDTMYWYKQDSKKFLKIMFSYNNKELIINETVPNRFSPKSPDKAHLNLHINSLELGDSAVYFCASSPGTVNTEAFFGQGTRLTVV.

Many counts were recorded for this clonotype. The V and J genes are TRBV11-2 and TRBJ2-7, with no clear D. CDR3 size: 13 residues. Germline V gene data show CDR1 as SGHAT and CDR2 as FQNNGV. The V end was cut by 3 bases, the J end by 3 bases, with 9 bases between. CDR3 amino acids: CASSFGRSYEQYF. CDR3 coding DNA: TGTGCCAGCAGCTTTGGGCGGAGCTACGAGCAGTACTTC. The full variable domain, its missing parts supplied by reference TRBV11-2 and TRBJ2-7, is EAGVAQSPRYKIIEKRQSVAFWCNPISGHATLYWYQQILGQGPKLLIQFQNNGVVDDSQLPKDRFSAERLKGVDSTLKIQPAKLEDSAVYLCASSFGRSYEQYFGPGTRLTVT.

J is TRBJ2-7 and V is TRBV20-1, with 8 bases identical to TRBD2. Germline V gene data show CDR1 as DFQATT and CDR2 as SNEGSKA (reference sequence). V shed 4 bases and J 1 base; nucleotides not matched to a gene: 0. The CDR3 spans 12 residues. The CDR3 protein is CSAKRGSYEQYV. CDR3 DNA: TGCAGTGCTAAGCGGGGGTCCTACGAGCAGTACGTC.

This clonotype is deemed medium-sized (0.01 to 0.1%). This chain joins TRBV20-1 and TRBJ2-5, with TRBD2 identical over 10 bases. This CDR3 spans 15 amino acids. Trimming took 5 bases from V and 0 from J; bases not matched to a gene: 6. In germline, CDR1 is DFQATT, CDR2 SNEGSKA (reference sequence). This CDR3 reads CSASGLAENQETQYF. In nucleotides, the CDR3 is TGCAGTGCTTCCGGACTAGCGGAGAACCAAGAGACCCAGTACTTC.

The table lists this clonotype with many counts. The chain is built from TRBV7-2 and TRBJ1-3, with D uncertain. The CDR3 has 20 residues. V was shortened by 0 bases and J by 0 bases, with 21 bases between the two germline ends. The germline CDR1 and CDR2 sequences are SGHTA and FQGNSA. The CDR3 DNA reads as TGTGCCAGCAGCTTAGCGCATCCGGGTTTCGGGTCGAGCTCTGGAAACACCATATATTTT. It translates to CASSLAHPGFGSSSGNTIYF. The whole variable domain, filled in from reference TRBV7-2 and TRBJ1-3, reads GAGVSQSPSNKVTEKGKDVELRCDPISGHTALYWYRQSLGQGLEFLIYFQGNSAPDKSGLPSDRFSAERTGGSVSTLTIQRTQQEDSAVYLCASSLAHPGFGSSSGNTIYFGEGSWLTVV.

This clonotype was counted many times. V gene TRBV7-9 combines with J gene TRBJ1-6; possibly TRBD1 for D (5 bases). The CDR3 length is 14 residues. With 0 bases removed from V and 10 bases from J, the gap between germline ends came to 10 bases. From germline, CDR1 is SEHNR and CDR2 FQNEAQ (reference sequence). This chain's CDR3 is CASSLAAGGSPLHF. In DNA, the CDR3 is TGTGCCAGCAGCTTAGCAGCGGGGGGGTCACCCCTCCACTTT.

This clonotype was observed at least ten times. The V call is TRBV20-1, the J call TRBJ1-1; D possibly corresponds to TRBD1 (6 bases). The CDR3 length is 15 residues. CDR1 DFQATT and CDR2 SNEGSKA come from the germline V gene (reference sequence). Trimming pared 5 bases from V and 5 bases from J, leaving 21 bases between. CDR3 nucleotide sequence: TGCAGTGCTGCCCTCACTCAGGGGAAAGGGACTGAAGCTTTCTTT. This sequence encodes CSAALTQGKGTEAFF.

The CDR3 region has the DNA TGTGCCAGCAGTTTCGGGGGGCTCACTGAAGCTTTCTTT. Protein: CASSFGGLTEAFF. V usage is TRBV12-3 or TRBV12-4 and J usage is TRBJ1-1, with D perhaps TRBD1 (6 bases). CDR3 size: 13 residues. Trimming took 3 bases from V and 4 from J, leaving 9 bases between them.

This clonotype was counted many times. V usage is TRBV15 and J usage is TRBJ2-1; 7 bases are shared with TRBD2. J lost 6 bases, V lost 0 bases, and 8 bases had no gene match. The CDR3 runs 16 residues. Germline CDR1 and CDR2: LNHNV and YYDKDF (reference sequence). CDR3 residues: CATSRDVGGLGNEQFF. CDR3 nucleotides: TGTGCCACCAGCAGAGATGTGGGAGGGCTGGGCAATGAGCAGTTCTTC.

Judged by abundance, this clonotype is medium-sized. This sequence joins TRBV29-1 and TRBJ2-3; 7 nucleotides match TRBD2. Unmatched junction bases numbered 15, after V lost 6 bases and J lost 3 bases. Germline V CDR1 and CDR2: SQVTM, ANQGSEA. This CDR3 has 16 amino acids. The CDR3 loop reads CSVPGSRLARTDTQYF. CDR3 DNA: TGCAGCGTCCCCGGGAGCAGACTAGCAAGGACAGATACGCAGTATTTT.

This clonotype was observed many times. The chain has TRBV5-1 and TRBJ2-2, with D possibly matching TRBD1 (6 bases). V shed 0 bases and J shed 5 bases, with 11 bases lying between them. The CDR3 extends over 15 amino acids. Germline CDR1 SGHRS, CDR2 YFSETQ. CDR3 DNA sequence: TGCGCCAGCAGCTTGGTAGGGGGACGGACCGGGGAGCTGTTTTTT. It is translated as CASSLVGGRTGELFF.

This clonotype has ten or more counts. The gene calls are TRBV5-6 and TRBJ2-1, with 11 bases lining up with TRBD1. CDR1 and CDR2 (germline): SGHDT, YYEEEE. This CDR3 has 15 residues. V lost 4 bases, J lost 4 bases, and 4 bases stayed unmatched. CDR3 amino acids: CASSRTGGGYNEQFF. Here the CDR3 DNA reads TGTGCCAGCAGCCGGACAGGGGGCGGGTACAATGAGCAGTTCTTC. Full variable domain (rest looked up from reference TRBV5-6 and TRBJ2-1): DAGVTQSPTHLIKTRGQQVTLRCSPKSGHDTVSWYQQALGQGPQFIFQYYEEEERQRGNFPDRFSGHQFPNYSSELNVNALLLGDSALYLCASSRTGGGYNEQFFGPGTRLTVL.

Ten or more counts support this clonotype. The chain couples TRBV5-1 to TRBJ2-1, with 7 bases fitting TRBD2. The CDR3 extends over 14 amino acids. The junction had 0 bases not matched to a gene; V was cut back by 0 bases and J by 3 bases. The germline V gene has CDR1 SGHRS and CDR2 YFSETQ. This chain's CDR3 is CASSLERGYNEQFF. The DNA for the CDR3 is TGCGCCAGCAGCTTGGAGCGGGGCTACAATGAGCAGTTCTTC.

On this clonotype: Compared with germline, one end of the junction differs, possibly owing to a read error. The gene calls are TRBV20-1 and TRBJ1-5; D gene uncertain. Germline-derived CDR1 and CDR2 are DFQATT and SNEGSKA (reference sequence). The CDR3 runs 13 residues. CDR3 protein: CSAVSRRNKTQNF. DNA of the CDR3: TGCAGTGCGGTTTCACGCCGCAATAAGACCCAGAATTTT.

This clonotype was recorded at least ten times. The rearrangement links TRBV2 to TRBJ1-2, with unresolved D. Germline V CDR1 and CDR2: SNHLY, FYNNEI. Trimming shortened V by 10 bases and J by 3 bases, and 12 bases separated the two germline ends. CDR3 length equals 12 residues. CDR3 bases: TGTGCCACCCTGAAAGTAGACTATGGCTACACCTTC. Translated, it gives CATLKVDYGYTF. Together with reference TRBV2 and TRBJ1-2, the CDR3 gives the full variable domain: EPEVTQTPSHQVTQMGQEVILRCVPISNHLYFYWYRQILGQKVEFLVSFYNNEISEKSEIFDDQFSVERPDGSNFTLKIRSTKLEDSAMYFCATLKVDYGYTFGSGTRLTVV.

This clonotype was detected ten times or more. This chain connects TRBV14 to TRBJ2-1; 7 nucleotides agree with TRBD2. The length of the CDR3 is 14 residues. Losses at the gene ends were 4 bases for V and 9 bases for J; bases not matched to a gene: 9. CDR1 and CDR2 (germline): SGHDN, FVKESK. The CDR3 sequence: CASSRLKRDGEQFF. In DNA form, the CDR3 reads TGTGCCAGCAGCCGCCTTAAGCGGGACGGTGAGCAGTTCTTC. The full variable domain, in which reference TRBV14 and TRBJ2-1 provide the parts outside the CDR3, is EAGVTQFPSHSVIEKGQTVTLRCDPISGHDNLYWYRRVMGKEIKFLLHFVKESKQDESGMPNNRFLAERTGGTYSTLKVQPAELEDSGVYFCASSRLKRDGEQFFGPGTRLTVL.

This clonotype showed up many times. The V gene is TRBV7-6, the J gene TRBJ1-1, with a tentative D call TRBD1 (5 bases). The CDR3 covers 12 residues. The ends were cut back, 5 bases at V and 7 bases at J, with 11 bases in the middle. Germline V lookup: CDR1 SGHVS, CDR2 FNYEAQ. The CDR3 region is CASSLWQGEAFF. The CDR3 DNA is TGTGCCAGCAGCCTATGGCAGGGTGAAGCTTTCTTT. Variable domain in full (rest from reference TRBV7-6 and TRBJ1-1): GAGVSQSPRYKVTKRGQDVALRCDPISGHVSLYWYRQALGQGPEFLTYFNYEAQQDKSGLPNDRFSAERPEGSISTLTIQRTEQRDSAMYRCASSLWQGEAFFGQGTRLTVV.

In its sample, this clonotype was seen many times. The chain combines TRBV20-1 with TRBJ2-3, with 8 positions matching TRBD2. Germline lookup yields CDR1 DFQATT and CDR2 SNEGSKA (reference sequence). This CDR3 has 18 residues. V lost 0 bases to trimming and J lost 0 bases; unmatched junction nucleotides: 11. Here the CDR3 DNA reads TGCAGTGCTAGAGATTTGCGGGGGGCCCTAGGGAGCACAGATACGCAGTATTTT. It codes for CSARDLRGALGSTDTQYF.

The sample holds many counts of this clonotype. CDR3 amino acids: CASSYSGVAGGRKPNTGELFF. The DNA for the CDR3 is TGTGCCAGCAGTTACTCGGGGGTAGCGGGAGGGCGCAAGCCGAACACCGGGGAGCTGTTTTTT. The genes are TRBV6-5 and TRBJ2-2; TRBD2 agrees at 11 bases. This CDR3 contains 21 residues. Germline values: CDR1 MNHEY, CDR2 SVGAGI. V dropped 0 bases and J dropped 0; count of bases not matched to a gene: 12.

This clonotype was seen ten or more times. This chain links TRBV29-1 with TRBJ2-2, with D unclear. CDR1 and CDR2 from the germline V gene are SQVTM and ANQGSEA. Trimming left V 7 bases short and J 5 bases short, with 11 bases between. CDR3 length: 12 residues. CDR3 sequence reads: CSASDWTGELFF. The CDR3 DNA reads TGCAGCGCCTCCGACTGGACCGGGGAGCTGTTTTTT.